This T cell receptor (beta chain) was recorded in a study of siplizumab effects on memory and regulatory T cells (dated by TCRdb to 2018 to 2020). A note on the overall study: The effect of the anti-CD2 antibody siplizumab on alloreactive T-cell subsets was examined in allogeneic mixed lymphocyte reactions constructed from human PBMCs. The paper as a whole reports these results and caveats: The cumulative frequency of alloreactive sequences that could be traced back to unstimulated CD4+ memory T cells was significantly reduced by siplizumab. Sequences below about 10^-5 frequency were poorly captured, so only a minor fraction of alloreactive clones could be mapped to unstimulated subsets. For roughly 80-95% of proliferating CD4+ or CD8+ clones, no naive or memory phenotype could be assigned. Unstimulated naive T cells appeared more diverse than memory T cells, and naive cells seemed to contribute substantially to the alloresponse. Of the alloreactive CD4+ clones that could be mapped, the Treg-derived share averaged around 64% with siplizumab compared with around 27% in control reactions. The suppressive function of proliferating Tregs from siplizumab cultures was not functionally confirmed.

V loses 7 bases of germline sequence and J loses 0 bases, and the interval between the two ends is 13 bases. Including cysteine and phenylalanine, the CDR3 has 15 amino acids. The read is trimmed to its CDR3 DNA, 45 bases read in frame from base 1. The germline V gene encodes CDR1 MNHNS and CDR2 SASEGT. Sorted unstimulated T cells and proliferating T cells recovered from mixed lymphocyte reactions underwent TCRbeta CDR3 sequencing. Fresh whole blood from more than 8 HLA-typed healthy donors was used as the source from which PBMCs were isolated. Unstimulated CD4+ non-regulatory T cells were FACS-sorted to map the origin of alloreactive clones. As regards this clone: The clone's antigen remains unknown. Qualities for individual bases were not recorded, and no much larger clone is one base off.

Library preparation was by the immunoSEQ multiplex PCR assay. Each sample had 90,000 to 100,000 TCR templates assayed by the deep sequencing platform. Genomic DNA extracted from sorted T cells was used for TCRbeta CDR3 sequencing. The paper's data handling went like this. The R programming language was used for clonal analysis of TCRbeta CDR3 data. Alloreactive CD4+ and CD8+ clones were identified by comparing unstimulated samples to CFSE-low samples taken after the reaction. Regulatory or non-regulatory origin was assigned to alloreactive CD4+ clones by matching of sequences to sorted unstimulated Treg and non-Treg repertoires. TCRdb stores this immuneACCESS table with in-frame sequences only. Part of the clones is absent; in the studies checked, under half of the shortfall reflects unresolved V genes, and no reason is known for the rest. V and J calls and clone size come straight from that table; D and trimming were deduced from the DNA. This sample gives around 110,000 clones in total; approximately 94% of them show up just once. The ten most abundant clones make up about 1.8% of the sample.

Sequencing used non-Treg CD4+ T cells sorted from blood. Taken with the paper, the label for cell subset or site translates to: FACS-sorted unstimulated CD4+ non-regulatory T cells. The chain is encoded by TRBV6-1 joined to TRBJ2-1; the D gene cannot be named for sure. The receptor was derived from a human donor in good health. For the CDR3, the sequence is CASIWTPSSYNEQFF. The nucleotide sequence reads as follows: TGTGCCAGCATTTGGACGCCGAGCTCCTACAATGAGCAGTTCTTC.